The clone carrying this T cell receptor beta chain was detected ten times or more. Its specificity is not known. Researchers prepared the TCRbeta library using unique molecular identifiers, the study reports. TCRdb processed the PCR reads anew with MiXCR; each CDR3 protein has one entry. The sample includes about 830,000 distinct CDR3 sequences, roughly 15% of them seen just once. These data come from a study of T-cell reconstitution after alpha-beta-depleted transplantation in children. Whole-study results and caveats: Expanded graft clones numbering several hundred reportedly gave rise to alpha-beta T cells about two months after transplant.

Looked up from germline, CDR1 is SGDLS and CDR2 is YYNGEE. The CDR3 sequence is 12 residues long. The V and J ends lost 6 bases and 3 bases respectively, with 6 bases between them. This TCR came from a male patient younger than 18 who had a stem cell transplant for acute lymphoblastic leukemia, so the T cells may come from the graft donor. The material was PBMCs, mostly from graft donor cells, obtained 360 days after TCRalphabeta/CD19-depleted stem cell transplant. The J gene is TRBJ2-2, the V gene TRBV9; D is uncertain. The CDR3 here is CASNTYTGELFF. Here the CDR3 DNA reads TGTGCCAGCAATACGTACACCGGGGAGCTGTTTTTT.